This entry is about one T cell receptor beta chain. The target antigen is unknown. Germline V lookup: CDR1 PRHDT, CDR2 FYEKMQ (reference sequence). V gave up 0 bases and J gave up 3 bases, with 9 bases separating them. The CDR3 has 14 amino acids. This sample is drawn from a study of CD8+ T cells in alopecia areata. Study-wide context: Tofacitinib ran 6 to 18 months, followed by 6 months off drug. Notes on the study in general: Sequence data from scalp samples additionally include resident alphabeta T cells of normal skin. Higher clonality than in normal scalp was seen in lesional scalp, especially alopecia totalis/universalis.

Following RNA extraction, reverse transcription yielded cDNA that acted as the sequencing template. Some clones are missing from TCRdb's copy, which holds only in-frame ones; the method was immunoSEQ multiplex PCR. The repertoire has about 150,000 clones, 87% of them found once; the top ten carry roughly 16%. The sequence was obtained from a human donor with alopecia areata. This material consisted of CD8+ T cells sorted from blood, taken at week 0. The V gene is TRBV13, the J gene TRBJ2-7, with D possibly being TRBD1 (6 bases). The CDR3 reads CASSLGAGVYEQYF. The CDR3 region has the DNA TGTGCCAGCAGCTTAGGGGCAGGGGTCTACGAGCAGTACTTC. Full variable domain (missing parts from reference TRBV13 and TRBJ2-7): AAGVIQSPRHLIKEKRETATLKCYPIPRHDTVYWYQQGPGQDPQFLISFYEKMQSDKGSIPDRFSAQQFSDYHSELNMSSLELGDSALYFCASSLGAGVYEQYFGPGTRLTVT.